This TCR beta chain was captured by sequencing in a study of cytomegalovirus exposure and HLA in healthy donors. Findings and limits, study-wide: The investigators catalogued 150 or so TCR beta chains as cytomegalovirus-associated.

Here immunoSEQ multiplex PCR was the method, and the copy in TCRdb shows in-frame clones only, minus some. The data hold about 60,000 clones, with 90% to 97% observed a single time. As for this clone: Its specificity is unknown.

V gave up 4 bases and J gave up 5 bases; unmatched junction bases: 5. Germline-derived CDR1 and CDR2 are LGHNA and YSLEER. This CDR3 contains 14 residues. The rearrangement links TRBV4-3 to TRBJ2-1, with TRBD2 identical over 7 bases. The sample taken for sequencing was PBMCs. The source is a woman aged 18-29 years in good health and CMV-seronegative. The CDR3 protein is CASSRREVNNEQFF. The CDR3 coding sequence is TGCGCCAGCAGCCGTCGGGAGGTCAACAATGAGCAGTTCTTC.